These 32 T cell receptor beta chains came from one sample sequenced in a study of T cell responses to AZD1222 COVID-19 vaccine. This table comes from immunoSEQ multiplex PCR, and its TCRdb copy is limited to in-frame clones, with some not included. The sample has around 160,000 clones; 90% to 95% are singletons. Material: peripheral blood, obtained 28 days after the second AZD1222 dose. These receptors originate from an adult who received the AZD1222 COVID-19 vaccine.

The chain joins TRBV12-3 or TRBV12-4 to TRBJ2-1; D might be TRBD1 (5 bases). V shed 6 bases and J shed 4 bases, with 10 bases lying between them. This CDR3 is built from 13 residues. The CDR3 coding sequence is TGTGCCAGCAGACTCGACAGTTACAATGAGCAGTTCTTC. Encoded protein: CASRLDSYNEQFF.

This clone came up once. The CDR3 spells CASSPGRLSGNTIYF. The CDR3 nucleotides read TGTGCCAGTAGTCCTGGACGGCTCTCTGGAAACACCATATATTTT. The J gene is TRBJ1-3, the V gene TRBV19; D gene ambiguous. Trimming cost V 5 bases and J 0 bases, with 11 bases left between them. Germline loops: CDR1 LNHDA, CDR2 SQIVND (reference sequence). The CDR3 has 15 amino acids.

The chain joins TRBV2 to TRBJ1-3; D gene unclear. The CDR3 has 16 residues. Looked up from germline, CDR1 is SNHLY and CDR2 is FYNNEI. Trimming pared 3 bases from V and 0 bases from J, leaving 12 bases between. The CDR3 DNA reads TGTGCCAGCAGTGATTATGTGACTGGCTCTGGAAACACCATATATTTT. Protein sequence: CASSDYVTGSGNTIYF.

The CDR3 DNA follows: TGTGCCACCAGCGGAGGTTCAGCCGAGTCACCCCTCCACTTT. It encodes CATSGGSAESPLHF. This chain joins TRBV15 and TRBJ1-6; D gene ambiguous. CDR1 and CDR2 (germline): LNHNV, YYDKDF (reference sequence). V shed 5 bases and J shed 10 bases, with 15 bases lying between them. The CDR3 runs to 14 residues. The full variable domain, rest sourced from reference TRBV15 and TRBJ1-6, is DAMVIQNPRYQVTQFGKPVTLSCSQTLNHNVMYWYQQKSSQAPKLLFHYYDKDFNNEADTPDNFQSRRPNTSFCFLDIRSPGLGDTAMYLCATSGGSAESPLHFGNGTRLTVT.

The rearrangement joins TRBV2 to TRBJ1-5, with D perhaps matching TRBD1 (6 bases). The length of the CDR3 is 15 residues. With 5 bases removed from V and 6 bases from J, the gap between germline ends came to 17 bases. In germline, CDR1 is SNHLY, CDR2 FYNNEI. The CDR3 spells CASSRGGLEGQPQHF. CDR3 DNA: TGTGCCAGCAGTCGGGGGGGGCTCGAGGGTCAGCCCCAGCATTTT.

The chain is built from TRBV18 and TRBJ2-2; the D gene could be TRBD1 or TRBD2 (6 bases each). There are 16 residues in the CDR3. Per germline, CDR1 KGHSH and CDR2 LQKENI. The V gene lost 0 bases and the J gene lost 2 bases, with 10 bases spanning the gap. CDR3 bases: TGTGCCAGCTCACCACCAAGGGGGACTAACACCGGGGAGCTGTTTTTT. Its protein product is CASSPPRGTNTGELFF.

CDR3 residues: CAIGDGSRYEQYF. In DNA, the CDR3 is TGTGCCATAGGGGACGGGAGTCGCTACGAGCAGTACTTC. The chain carries TRBV30 and TRBJ2-7; D might be TRBD2 (6 bases). The CDR3 loop spans 13 amino acids. Germline V lookup: CDR1 GTSNPN, CDR2 SVGIG (reference sequence). Trimming stripped 8 bases from V and 3 bases from J, with 17 bases between.

This chain links TRBV4-1 with TRBJ1-1; D possibly corresponds to TRBD1 (5 bases). Germline CDR1 MGHRA, CDR2 YSYEKL. V was cut by 4 bases and J by 0 bases, with 21 bases left in between. The CDR3 sequence is 18 residues long. The CDR3 DNA is TGCGCCAGCAGCCCTCTTCTCAGGGTGGCAGTCATGAACACTGAAGCTTTCTTT. Translating it yields CASSPLLRVAVMNTEAFF.

V gene TRBV4-1 combines with J gene TRBJ2-1; a possible D gene is TRBD2 (6 bases). V was shortened by 5 bases and J by 9 bases, with 20 bases between the two germline ends. CDR1 and CDR2 from the germline V gene are MGHRA and YSYEKL. There are 15 residues in the CDR3. This chain's CDR3 is CASSEQGLGGSEQFF. CDR3 sequence (DNA): TGCGCCAGCAGCGAGCAGGGACTGGGAGGCTCTGAGCAGTTCTTC.

DNA for the CDR3: TGTGCCAGTAGTATTAGCGGGACCGTATACAATGAGCAGTTCTTC. Encoded protein: CASSISGTVYNEQFF. The chain couples TRBV19 to TRBJ2-1; 8 bases match TRBD2. The V and J ends lost 3 bases and 4 bases, in that order; junction bases with no gene match: 5. The germline V gene has CDR1 LNHDA and CDR2 SQIVND (reference sequence). This CDR3 comprises 15 residues.

The chain links TRBV14 to TRBJ2-7; 14 bases fit TRBD2. V shed 4 bases and J 4 bases; nucleotides not matched to a gene: 3. Germline V CDR1 and CDR2: SGHDN, FVKESK. This CDR3 region has 15 residues. As DNA, the CDR3 is TGTGCCAGCAGCCGGGGACTAGCGGGAGTGTACGAGCAGTACTTC. Protein sequence: CASSRGLAGVYEQYF.

The chain has TRBV5-1 and TRBJ2-7; maybe TRBD2 (6 bases). Trimming took off 0 bases at V and 6 bases at J, with 10 bases between the two ends. The CDR3 spans 13 residues. Germline V gene data show CDR1 as SGHRS and CDR2 as YFSETQ. The CDR3 is CASSLDGRSEQYF. The DNA for the CDR3 is TGCGCCAGCAGCTTGGACGGGAGATCCGAGCAGTACTTC.

The V gene is TRBV18, the J gene TRBJ1-2, with no clear D. V gave up 6 bases and J gave up 1 base, with 6 bases separating them. Germline-derived CDR1 and CDR2 are KGHSH and LQKENI. The CDR3 has 12 amino acids. This CDR3 reads CASSILNYGYTF. CDR3 sequence (DNA): TGTGCCAGCTCGATCCTTAACTATGGCTACACCTTC.

The chain couples TRBV2 to TRBJ2-5; 12 bases agree with TRBD2. J gave up 4 bases and V 6 bases, and 3 bases lay outside the gene matches. The CDR3 consists of 14 residues. CDR1 is SNHLY, CDR2 FYNNEI, per germline. CDR3: CASRGGLAGETQYF. CDR3 nucleotide sequence: TGTGCCAGCAGGGGGGGACTAGCGGGAGAGACCCAGTACTTC. Together with reference TRBV2 and TRBJ2-5, the CDR3 gives the full variable domain: EPEVTQTPSHQVTQMGQEVILRCVPISNHLYFYWYRQILGQKVEFLVSFYNNEISEKSEIFDDQFSVERPDGSNFTLKIRSTKLEDSAMYFCASRGGLAGETQYFGPGTRLLVL.

The gene calls are TRBV5-1 and TRBJ1-4; no firm D call. Germline lookup yields CDR1 SGHRS and CDR2 YFSETQ. There are 15 residues in the CDR3. V lost 0 bases, J lost 5 bases, and 11 bases lay in between. The CDR3 region has the DNA TGCGCCAGCAGCTTGGAAGTCGGCGTCAATGAAAAACTGTTTTTT. It codes for CASSLEVGVNEKLFF.

The chain carries TRBV7-9 and TRBJ1-1; weak D call: TRBD1 (6 bases). Germline assignment: CDR1 SEHNR and CDR2 FQNEAQ (reference sequence). The length of the CDR3 is 15 residues. Trimming cost V 7 bases and J 7 bases, with 22 bases left between them. Written as DNA, the CDR3 is TGTGCCAGCACTCCCCAGGGTCAGGGGACGGGTGAAGCTTTCTTT. Its protein is CASTPQGQGTGEAFF.

The chain links TRBV18 to TRBJ2-5; no definite D call. The V gene lost 0 bases and the J gene lost 2 bases, with 7 bases spanning the gap. The CDR3 sequence is 14 residues long. Looked up from germline, CDR1 is KGHSH and CDR2 is LQKENI. CDR3 amino acids: CASSPPSVQETQYF. The CDR3 DNA follows: TGTGCCAGCTCACCACCGTCGGTACAAGAGACCCAGTACTTC. Full variable domain (remainder filled in from reference TRBV18 and TRBJ2-5): NAGVMQNPRHLVRRRGQEARLRCSPMKGHSHVYWYRQLPEEGLKFMVYLQKENIIDESGMPKERFSAEFPKEGPSILRIQQVVRGDSAAYFCASSPPSVQETQYFGPGTRLLVL.

The chain links TRBV28 to TRBJ2-7; perhaps TRBD2 as D (6 bases). Deletions cut 8 bases from V and 2 bases from J, with 10 bases between. This CDR3 spans 12 amino acids. Germline CDR1 and CDR2: MDHEN and SYDVKM. CDR3 protein: CASRRTTYEQYF. The CDR3 bases are TGTGCCAGCCGGAGGACTACCTACGAGCAGTACTTC. Looking up the rest from reference TRBV28 and TRBJ2-7 gives the full variable domain: DVKVTQSSRYLVKRTGEKVFLECVQDMDHENMFWYRQDPGLGLRLIYFSYDVKMKEKGDIPEGYSVSREKKERFSLILESASTNQTSMYLCASRRTTYEQYFGPGTRLTVT.

This clone was found once. The chain joins TRBV28 to TRBJ1-6; 11 bases line up with TRBD1. Germline V lookup: CDR1 MDHEN, CDR2 SYDVKM. Unmatched junction bases numbered 8, after V lost 8 bases and J lost 8 bases. This CDR3 is built from 15 residues. In nucleotides, the CDR3 is TGTGCCAGCGGGCGGACAGGGGGCGTAGATTCACCCCTCCACTTT. This translates into CASGRTGGVDSPLHF. Full variable domain (outside the CDR3, taken from reference TRBV28 and TRBJ1-6): DVKVTQSSRYLVKRTGEKVFLECVQDMDHENMFWYRQDPGLGLRLIYFSYDVKMKEKGDIPEGYSVSREKKERFSLILESASTNQTSMYLCASGRTGGVDSPLHFGNGTRLTVT.

The rearrangement links TRBV6-5 to TRBJ2-1; D gene ambiguous. Germline V lookup: CDR1 MNHEY, CDR2 SVGAGI. The CDR3 totals 13 residues. Trimming removed 5 bases from V and 5 bases from J, with 10 bases in between. CDR3 coding DNA: TGTGCCAGCAGTCGGGCGGACCACAATGAGCAGTTCTTC. Translated, it gives CASSRADHNEQFF.

This chain joins TRBV30 and TRBJ1-1, with D uncertain. This CDR3 spans 14 amino acids. CDR1 is GTSNPN and CDR2 is SVGIG in the germline V gene (reference sequence). The V gene lost 0 bases and the J gene lost 3 bases, with 11 bases spanning the gap. CDR3 protein: CAWSVQPGDTEAFF. Written as DNA, the CDR3 is TGTGCCTGGAGTGTACAGCCGGGCGACACTGAAGCTTTCTTT.

The chain joins TRBV7-9 to TRBJ1-1; D not certain. This CDR3 is built from 14 residues. With 2 bases removed from V and 2 bases from J, the gap between germline ends came to 9 bases. Per germline, CDR1 SEHNR and CDR2 FQNEAQ (reference sequence). This CDR3 reads CASSLRSGNTEAFF. DNA for the CDR3: TGTGCCAGCAGCTTAAGGTCCGGAAACACTGAAGCTTTCTTT. The full variable domain, in which reference TRBV7-9 and TRBJ1-1 provide the parts outside the CDR3, is DTGVSQNPRHKITKRGQNVTFRCDPISEHNRLYWYRQTLGQGPEFLTYFQNEAQLEKSRLLSDRFSAERPKGSFSTLEIQRTEQGDSAMYLCASSLRSGNTEAFFGQGTRLTVV.

The chain has TRBV19 and TRBJ1-5; D is unresolved. V lost 2 bases and J lost 0, with 8 bases in between. The CDR3 extends over 15 amino acids. Germline CDR1 is LNHDA and CDR2 is SQIVND (reference sequence). The CDR3: CASSIWQYSNQPQHF. CDR3 DNA sequence: TGTGCCAGTAGTATATGGCAGTATAGCAATCAGCCCCAGCATTTT.

The chain couples TRBV5-6 to TRBJ1-2; 10 nucleotides match TRBD1. The CDR3 runs 14 residues. Germline values: CDR1 SGHDT, CDR2 YYEEEE. V lost 3 bases, J lost 5 bases, and 4 bases stayed unmatched. The CDR3 spells CASSSDRGRYGYTF. CDR3 nucleotide sequence: TGTGCCAGCAGCTCAGACAGGGGGCGTTATGGCTACACCTTC.

This clone has more than one count but fewer than ten. The gene calls are TRBV12-3 or TRBV12-4 and TRBJ2-1, with a weak D call TRBD1 (5 bases). The CDR3 has 13 residues. V lost 2 bases and J lost 5, with 7 bases in between. The CDR3 spells CASSLRQNNEQFF. DNA for the CDR3: TGTGCCAGCAGTTTAAGACAGAACAATGAGCAGTTCTTC.

V and J are TRBV28 and TRBJ2-4, with 8 bases matching TRBD2. The CDR3 sequence is 16 residues long. V was pared by 5 bases and J by 5 bases, with 11 bases of the junction left unmatched. Germline CDR1 and CDR2: MDHEN and SYDVKM. CDR3: CASSQGVAGGQNIQYF. The CDR3 nucleotides read TGTGCCAGCAGTCAAGGGGTTGCGGGAGGCCAAAACATTCAGTACTTC.

The chain links TRBV18 to TRBJ1-2; weak D call: TRBD1 (6 bases). The V and J ends lost 3 bases and 7 bases respectively, with 18 bases between them. This CDR3 has 15 amino acids. Germline loops: CDR1 KGHSH, CDR2 LQKENI. CDR3 residues: CASSPVSGGGFGYTF. The CDR3 DNA is TGTGCCAGCTCACCGGTCTCTGGGGGCGGTTTTGGCTACACCTTC.

The V call is TRBV28, the J call TRBJ1-5; TRBD1 aligns across 7 bases. J gave up 14 bases and V 1 base, and 5 bases lay outside the gene matches. The length of the CDR3 is 12 residues. The V gene's germline CDR1 is MDHEN and CDR2 SYDVKM. In DNA form, the CDR3 reads TGTGCCAGCAGTTTATCGGTCAGGGGGAAGCATTTT. Protein product: CASSLSVRGKHF.

The CDR3 spells CASSVTGRDYNEQFF. CDR3 sequence (DNA): TGTGCCAGCAGCGTAACCGGGAGGGATTACAATGAGCAGTTCTTC. The chain recombines TRBV9 with TRBJ2-1; TRBD2 matches at 8 bases. The V segment lost 1 base and the J segment 4 bases; nucleotides outside the gene matches: 4. Per germline, CDR1 SGDLS and CDR2 YYNGEE. CDR3 size: 15 residues.

This clone was seen a single time. The V call is TRBV11-1, the J call TRBJ1-6, with D unclear. CDR1 is SGHAT, CDR2 FQDESV, per germline (reference sequence). V was trimmed by 5 bases and J by 0 bases, leaving 5 bases between them. The CDR3 totals 14 residues. For the CDR3, the DNA is TGTGCCAGCAGCGGGAGCTCCTATAATTCACCCCTCCACTTT. This encodes CASSGSSYNSPLHF.

The gene calls are TRBV7-9 and TRBJ1-3, with 7 bases aligning to TRBD1. The germline V gene encodes CDR1 SEHNR and CDR2 FQNEAQ (reference sequence). This CDR3 spans 15 amino acids. V gave up 7 bases and J gave up 2 bases; unmatched junction bases: 8. The CDR3 loop is CASIIPGTAGNTIYF. CDR3 coding DNA: TGTGCCAGCATCATTCCCGGGACAGCTGGAAACACCATATATTTT.

The chain employs TRBV2 and TRBJ2-1, with 10 bases matching TRBD2. Germline CDR1 and CDR2: SNHLY and FYNNEI. This CDR3 has 20 residues. V lost 5 bases to trimming and J lost 0 bases; unmatched junction nucleotides: 16. This CDR3 reads CASSPPQGLASGSSYNEQFF. Here the CDR3 DNA reads TGTGCCAGCAGTCCGCCCCAGGGACTAGCGTCGGGCTCCTCCTACAATGAGCAGTTCTTC.